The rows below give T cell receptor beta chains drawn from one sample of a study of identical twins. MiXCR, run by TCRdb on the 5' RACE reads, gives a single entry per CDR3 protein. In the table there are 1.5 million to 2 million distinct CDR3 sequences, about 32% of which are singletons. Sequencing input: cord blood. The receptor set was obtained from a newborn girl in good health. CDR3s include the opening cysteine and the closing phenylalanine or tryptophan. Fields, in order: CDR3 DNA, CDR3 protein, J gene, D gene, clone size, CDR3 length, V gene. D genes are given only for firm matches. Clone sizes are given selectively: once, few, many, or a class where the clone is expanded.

DNA: TGCAGTGCTTGGACTAGCGGGAGGCTCACAGATACGCAGTATTTT
CDR3: CSAWTSGRLTDTQYF
J: TRBJ2-3
D: TRBD2
size: few
length: 15
V: TRBV20-1

DNA: TGTGCTAGTGGTTTGGAATACACCTACGAGCAGTACTTC
CDR3: CASGLEYTYEQYF
J: TRBJ2-7
D: NA
size: few
length: 13
V: TRBV12-5

DNA: TGTGCCAGCAGCTTAGGTAGGGGACTACACAATGAGCAGTTCTTC
CDR3: CASSLGRGLHNEQFF
J: TRBJ2-1
D: TRBD2
size: few
length: 15
V: TRBV7-2

DNA: TGCGCCAGCAGCTCCTCCGGGGGCACTGAAGCTTTCTTT
CDR3: CASSSSGGTEAFF
J: TRBJ1-1
D: NA
size: many
length: 13
V: TRBV5-1

DNA: TGCAGTGCTAGAAAAGGTAGCGGCACTTCCTACGAGCAGTTCTTC
CDR3: CSARKGSGTSYEQFF
J: TRBJ2-1
D: NA
size: NA
length: 15
V: TRBV20-1

DNA: TGCAGTGCTACCGGGACTAGCGGCCGTCGGAGCTCCTACAATGAGCAGTACTTC
CDR3: CSATGTSGRRSSYNEQYF
J: TRBJ2-7
D: TRBD2
size: NA
length: 18
V: TRBV20-1

DNA: TGCAGTGCTAGAGGGGTCGGACTAGCGGGCACCTACAATGAGCAGTTCTTC
CDR3: CSARGVGLAGTYNEQFF
J: TRBJ2-1
D: TRBD2
size: few
length: 17
V: TRBV20-1

DNA: TGTGCCAGCAGCCAAGGTCTGGCGGGAGGGCCTTTGGAGACCCAGTACTTC
CDR3: CASSQGLAGGPLETQYF
J: TRBJ2-5
D: TRBD2
size: NA
length: 17
V: TRBV14

DNA: TGTGCCAGCAGCTTAGTGGCGGGGGGGCCGTCTCGTCCAGATACGCAGTATTTT
CDR3: CASSLVAGGPSRPDTQYF
J: TRBJ2-3
D: TRBD2
size: few
length: 18
V: TRBV7-2

DNA: TGTGCCAGCACTTTACTCGACGGCTCCTATGGCTACACCTTC
CDR3: CASTLLDGSYGYTF
J: TRBJ1-2
D: NA
size: few
length: 14
V: TRBV6-6

DNA: TGTGCCAGCAGTCCCCTAGCGCCCGCCTACAATGAGCAGTTCTTC
CDR3: CASSPLAPAYNEQFF
J: TRBJ2-1
D: NA
size: few
length: 15
V: TRBV28